This is a list of T cell receptor beta chains from one sample in a study of cytomegalovirus exposure and HLA in healthy donors. Produced via immunoSEQ multiplex PCR; TCRdb's table is partial and in-frame only. The sample has some 170,000 clones, around 79% seen once. What was sequenced was PBMCs. The receptors derive from a man aged 40-55 years in good health and CMV-seronegative. Both conserved end residues are part of each CDR3. The D gene is left open where the match is weak. Not all rows give a size; the values are once, few, many and, for expanded clones, a class.

TGTGCCAGCAACTCCATCCTCCAGGGAAAGTATGGCTACACCTTC CASNSILQGKYGYTF . TRBJ1-2 . TRBV5-8
TGTGCCAGCAGTGAATTCTCTGGAGGTGGCTACACCTTC CASSEFSGGGYTF . TRBJ1-2 . TRBV25-1
TGTGCCAGCAGCTTCCGTCCAGATACGCAGTATTTT CASSFRPDTQYF few TRBJ2-3 . TRBV7-2
TGTGCCACCAGCACCGGACAGCAACCAACCTACGAGCAGTACTTC CATSTGQQPTYEQYF . TRBJ2-7 . TRBV15
TGCGCCAGCAGCCAAGAGGCGGTGACGTGGACTGAAGCTTTCTTT CASSQEAVTWTEAFF . TRBJ1-1 . TRBV4-3
TGTGCCAGCAGCCTGTTGGAGGTTGCGAAAGAGACCCAGTACTTC CASSLLEVAKETQYF . TRBJ2-5 . TRBV7-9
TGTGCCAGCAACAGACAGGGGGCTTACACCGGGGAGCTGTTTTTT CASNRQGAYTGELFF . TRBJ2-2 TRBD1 TRBV7-2
TGTGCCAGCAGCCCTCCCCCGGTCGGGGAGCTGTTTTTT CASSPPPVGELFF . TRBJ2-2 . TRBV9
TGTGCCAGCAGTTCGGTTGCTTCGGACATCGATGGCTACACCTTC CASSSVASDIDGYTF . TRBJ1-2 . TRBV28
TGTGCCAGCAGCAAAGGTCGGGTCATAGCCTACGAGCAGTACTTC CASSKGRVIAYEQYF . TRBJ2-7 . TRBV21-1
TGTGCCAGCAGTTTAATGATAGGACAGGGAGTTTCACCCCTCCACTTT CASSLMIGQGVSPLHF . TRBJ1-6 TRBD1 TRBV27
TGTGCCAGCAGCTCCCAGATTGAAGCGGTTCGCGCAGATACGCAGTATTTT CASSSQIEAVRADTQYF . TRBJ2-3 . TRBV7-2
TGTGCCTGCATGAACCAGGGCCTGACTAGTGAAGCTTTCTTT CACMNQGLTSEAFF once TRBJ1-1 . TRBV19
TGTGCCTGGAGTCCTTGGACTAGCGGGGCCTACAATGAGCAGTTCTTC CAWSPWTSGAYNEQFF . TRBJ2-1 TRBD2 TRBV30
TGTGCCAGCAGTTTATTACAGGGCACAGATACGCAGTATTTT CASSLLQGTDTQYF . TRBJ2-3 . TRBV28
TGTGCCAGCAGTGAAGAATCAGGGATTGGGTCTGGGGCCAACGTCCTGACTTTC CASSEESGIGSGANVLTF . TRBJ2-6 . TRBV2
TGTGCCAGCAGTGAAGATTACGGGGGTGGGCCCATCCAGACCCAGTACTTC CASSEDYGGGPIQTQYF . TRBJ2-5 . TRBV2
TGTGCCAGCAGTTCTCCTTCGGGACAGGGGGCTTCTGGCTACACCTTC CASSSPSGQGASGYTF . TRBJ1-2 TRBD1 TRBV7-9
TGTGCCAGCAGTTTCGGTTACGAGCAGTACTTC CASSFGYEQYF . TRBJ2-7 . TRBV28
TGTGCCTGGAGCTTGAGCTCCTACAATGAGCAGTTCTTC CAWSLSSYNEQFF . TRBJ2-1 . TRBV30
TGTGCCAGCAGCGTAGCCAGGGGCGATCCGGCCCAGCATTTT CASSVARGDPAQHF . TRBJ1-5 . TRBV9
TGTGCCATCAGGGACAGCTCTGGAAACACCATATATTTT CAIRDSSGNTIYF many TRBJ1-3 . TRBV10-3
TGTGCCAGCTCCAGACAGGGAGACAATGAGCAGTTCTTC CASSRQGDNEQFF . TRBJ2-1 TRBD1 TRBV18
TGTGCCAGCAGTTTTGGAGGGGGCGGTCAGCCCCAGCATTTT CASSFGGGGQPQHF . TRBJ1-5 TRBD1 TRBV27
TGTGCCAGCAGCACCCGGACCGGGGAGGGCTACGGCTACACCTTC CASSTRTGEGYGYTF . TRBJ1-2 . TRBV11-2
TGTGCCAGCAGCTTGTTTTCCATGCAAGAGACCCAGTACTTC CASSLFSMQETQYF . TRBJ2-5 . TRBV5-4
TGTGCCAGTCACCGGGACATAGATAGCAATCAGCCCCAGCATTTT CASHRDIDSNQPQHF . TRBJ1-5 . TRBV28